The clone carrying this T cell receptor beta chain was seen at least ten times. Its antigen is as yet unknown. These data come from a study of response to subunit inactivated influenza vaccine. Study-level results: The authors suggested that few new T cells are recruited per seasonal influenza vaccination.

TCRdb used MiXCR to reprocess the RT-PCR reads, holding one entry per CDR3 protein. There are about 310,000 distinct CDR3 sequences in the sample; 21% occur only once, and around 9.6% lies in the top ten. Sequencing was performed on PBMCs from blood, taken less than 22 months after vaccination. The receptor's source is a man aged 50-75 years who received an inactivated influenza vaccine.

The DNA of the CDR3 is TGTGCCAGCAGCTTGGAGCGGGAAAGTGGCTACACCTTC. Its protein product is CASSLERESGYTF. The rearrangement uses TRBV7-8 and TRBJ1-2; D gene uncertain. V was cut by 3 bases and J by 7 bases, with 12 bases left in between. This CDR3 is built from 13 residues. Germline lookup yields CDR1 SGHVS and CDR2 FQNEAQ.